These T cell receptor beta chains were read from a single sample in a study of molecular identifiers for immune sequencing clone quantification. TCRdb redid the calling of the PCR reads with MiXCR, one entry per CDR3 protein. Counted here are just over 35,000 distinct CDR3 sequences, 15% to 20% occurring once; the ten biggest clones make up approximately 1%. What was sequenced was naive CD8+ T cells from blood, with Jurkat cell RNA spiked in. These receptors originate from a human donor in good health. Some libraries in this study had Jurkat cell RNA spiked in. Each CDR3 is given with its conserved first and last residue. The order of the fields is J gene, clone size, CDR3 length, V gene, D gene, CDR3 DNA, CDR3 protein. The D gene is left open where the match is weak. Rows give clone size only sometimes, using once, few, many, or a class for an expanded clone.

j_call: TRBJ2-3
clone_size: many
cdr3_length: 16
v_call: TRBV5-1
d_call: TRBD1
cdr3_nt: TGCGCCAGCAGCTTGTCCGGGACAGGGCCTACAGATACGCAGTATTTT
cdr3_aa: CASSLSGTGPTDTQYF

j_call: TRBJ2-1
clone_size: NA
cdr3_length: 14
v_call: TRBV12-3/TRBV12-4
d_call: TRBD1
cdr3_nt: TGTGCCAGCAGCCCGGGACAGCTTGATCCTGAGCAGTTCTTC
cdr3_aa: CASSPGQLDPEQFF

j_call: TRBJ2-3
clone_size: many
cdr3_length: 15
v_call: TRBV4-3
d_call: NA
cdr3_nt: TGCGCCAGCAGCCAAGACTATCTGAGCACAGATACGCAGTATTTT
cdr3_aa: CASSQDYLSTDTQYF

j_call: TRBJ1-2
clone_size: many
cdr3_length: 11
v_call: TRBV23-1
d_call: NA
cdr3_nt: TGCGCCAGCAGTCAGAGCTATGGCTACACCTTC
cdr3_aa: CASSQSYGYTF

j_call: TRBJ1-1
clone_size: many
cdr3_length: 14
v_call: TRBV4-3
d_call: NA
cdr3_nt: TGCGCCAGCAGAGAGGGCACAATGAACACTGAAGCTTTCTTT
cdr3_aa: CASREGTMNTEAFF

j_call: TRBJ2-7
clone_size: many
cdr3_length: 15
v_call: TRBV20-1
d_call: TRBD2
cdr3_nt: TGCAGTGCTAGAGATGCTAGCGGGTTCCCCTACGAGCAGTACTTC
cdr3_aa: CSARDASGFPYEQYF

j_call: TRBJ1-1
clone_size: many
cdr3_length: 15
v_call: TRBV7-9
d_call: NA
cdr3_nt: TGTGCCAGCAGCCATACCGGGGAAAGAGGACCTGAAGCTTTCTTT
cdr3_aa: CASSHTGERGPEAFF

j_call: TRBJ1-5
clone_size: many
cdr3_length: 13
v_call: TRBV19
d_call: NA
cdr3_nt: TGTGCCAGTTCGGACATTAGCAATCAGCCCCAGCATTTT
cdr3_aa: CASSDISNQPQHF

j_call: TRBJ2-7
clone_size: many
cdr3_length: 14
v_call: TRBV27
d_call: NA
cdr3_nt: TGTGCCAGCAGTTCTGCGGGTTGGGGCTACGAGCAGTACTTC
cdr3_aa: CASSSAGWGYEQYF

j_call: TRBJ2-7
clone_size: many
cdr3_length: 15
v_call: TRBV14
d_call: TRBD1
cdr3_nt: TGTGCCAGCAGCCAATTCCCGGACAGGAACTACGAGCAGTACTTC
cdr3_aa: CASSQFPDRNYEQYF

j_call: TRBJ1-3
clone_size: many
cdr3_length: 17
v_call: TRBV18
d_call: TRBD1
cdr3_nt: TGTGCCAGCTCACGGGACAGTTCCCCGGTCTTTGGAAACACCATATATTTT
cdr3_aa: CASSRDSSPVFGNTIYF

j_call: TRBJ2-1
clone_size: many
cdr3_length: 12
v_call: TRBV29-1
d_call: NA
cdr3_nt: TGCAGCGTTGTAGGGGGGAACAATGAGCAGTTCTTC
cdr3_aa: CSVVGGNNEQFF

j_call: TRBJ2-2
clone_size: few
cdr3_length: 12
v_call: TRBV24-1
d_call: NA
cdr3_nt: TGTGCCACCAGTCCAGGGAACGGGGAGCTGTTTTTT
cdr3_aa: CATSPGNGELFF

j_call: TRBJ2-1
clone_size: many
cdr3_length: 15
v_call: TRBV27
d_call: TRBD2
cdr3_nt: TGTGCCAGCAGTTTATCAGCGGGAGGGTCCAATGAGCAGTTCTTC
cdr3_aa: CASSLSAGGSNEQFF

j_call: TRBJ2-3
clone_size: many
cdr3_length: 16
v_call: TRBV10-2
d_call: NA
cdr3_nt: TGCGCCAGCAGTGACGGCAGGGGTCCTTTCACAGATACGCAGTATTTT
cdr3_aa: CASSDGRGPFTDTQYF

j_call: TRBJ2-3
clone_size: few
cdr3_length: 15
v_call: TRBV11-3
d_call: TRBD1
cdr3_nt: TGTGCCAGCAGCTTGACAGGGGGCAGAACAGATACGCAGTATTTT
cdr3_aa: CASSLTGGRTDTQYF

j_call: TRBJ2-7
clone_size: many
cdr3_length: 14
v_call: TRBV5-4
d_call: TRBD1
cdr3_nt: TGTGCCAGCAGCCCACAGGGGGCTCTCCGCGAGCAGTACTTC
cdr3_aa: CASSPQGALREQYF

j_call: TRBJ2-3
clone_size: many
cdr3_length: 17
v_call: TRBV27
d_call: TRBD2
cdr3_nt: TGTGCCAGCAGTTTACAGGAGGTAGCGGGGGTCTCAGATACGCAGTATTTT
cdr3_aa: CASSLQEVAGVSDTQYF

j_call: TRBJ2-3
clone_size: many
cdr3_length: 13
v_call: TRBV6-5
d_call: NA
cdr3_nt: TGTGCCAGCAGCGAGCCCCTCACAGATACGCAGTATTTT
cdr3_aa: CASSEPLTDTQYF

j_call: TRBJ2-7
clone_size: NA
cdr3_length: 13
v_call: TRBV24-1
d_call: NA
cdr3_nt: TGTGCCACCATGGCGGCGTTTTCGGGCGAGCAGTACTTC
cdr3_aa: CATMAAFSGEQYF

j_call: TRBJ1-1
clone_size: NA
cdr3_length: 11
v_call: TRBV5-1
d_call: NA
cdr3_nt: TGCGCCAGCAGCTGGGGGACTGAAGCTTTCTTT
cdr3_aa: CASSWGTEAFF

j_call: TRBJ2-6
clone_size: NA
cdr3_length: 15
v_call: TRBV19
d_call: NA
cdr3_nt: TGTGCCAGTAGTATTGCTGTAGCTGGGGCCAACGTCCTGACTTTC
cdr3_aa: CASSIAVAGANVLTF

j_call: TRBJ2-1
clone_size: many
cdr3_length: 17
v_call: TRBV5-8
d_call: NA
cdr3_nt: TGTGCCAGCAGTTTTACATTAGGAAGAAGCTCCTACAATGAGCAGTTCTTC
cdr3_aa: CASSFTLGRSSYNEQFF

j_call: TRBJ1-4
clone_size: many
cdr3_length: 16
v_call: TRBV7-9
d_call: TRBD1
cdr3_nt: TGTGCCAGCAGCTTAGGGACAGGGCAAACTAATGAAAAACTGTTTTTT
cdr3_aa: CASSLGTGQTNEKLFF

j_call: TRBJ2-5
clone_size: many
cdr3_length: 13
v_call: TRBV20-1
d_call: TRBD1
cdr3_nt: TGCAGTGCCAGGGGGACAGCACAAGAGACCCAGTACTTC
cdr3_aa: CSARGTAQETQYF